This T cell receptor beta chain is drawn from a study of cytomegalovirus exposure and HLA in healthy donors. This CDR3 is 15 amino acids long. CDR1 is WSHSY and CDR2 is SAAADI in the germline V gene. With 3 bases removed from V and 6 bases from J, the gap between germline ends came to 15 bases. Separation from the 666-subject first cohort characterized the 120-subject validation cohort, to which the donors belonged. As to this clone: Its specificity is unknown.

Generated by immunoSEQ multiplex PCR, the TCRdb table keeps only in-frame clones and is missing some. Found here are a few hundred thousand clones, around 90% of them singletons; the top ten hold around 0.96%. Study-level findings and limits: Within the approximately 130 validation repertoires, first-cohort TCR clusters tended to co-occur, according to a later analysis. The classifier reportedly diagnosed cytomegalovirus status with high specificity and sensitivity. Many donors carried some public TCRs, although rarity characterized most TCR sequences.

Sample: PBMCs. This receptor was taken from a man younger than 40 in good health and CMV-seronegative. The genes are TRBV10-2 and TRBJ2-1; possible D gene TRBD1, 7 bases. The CDR3 bases are TGCGCCAGCAGTGAAAGGCGCAGGGGGGCCAATGAGCAGTTCTTC. This encodes CASSERRRGANEQFF.